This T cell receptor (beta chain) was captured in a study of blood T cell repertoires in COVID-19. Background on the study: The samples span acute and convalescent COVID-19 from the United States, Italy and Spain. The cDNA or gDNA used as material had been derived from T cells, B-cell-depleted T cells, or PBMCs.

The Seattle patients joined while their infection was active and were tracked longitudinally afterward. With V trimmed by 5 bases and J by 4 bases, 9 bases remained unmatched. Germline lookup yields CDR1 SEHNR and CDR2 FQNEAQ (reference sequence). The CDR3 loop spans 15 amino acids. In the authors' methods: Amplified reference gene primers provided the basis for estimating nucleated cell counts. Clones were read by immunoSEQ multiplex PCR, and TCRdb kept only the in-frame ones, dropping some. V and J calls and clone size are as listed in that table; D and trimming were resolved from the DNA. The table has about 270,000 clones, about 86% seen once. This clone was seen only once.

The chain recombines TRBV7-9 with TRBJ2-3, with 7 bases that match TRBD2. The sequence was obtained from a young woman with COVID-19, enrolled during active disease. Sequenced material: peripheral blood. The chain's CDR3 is CASSPYRGGADTQYF. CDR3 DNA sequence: TGTGCCAGCAGCCCGTATCGGGGAGGGGCAGATACGCAGTATTTT.